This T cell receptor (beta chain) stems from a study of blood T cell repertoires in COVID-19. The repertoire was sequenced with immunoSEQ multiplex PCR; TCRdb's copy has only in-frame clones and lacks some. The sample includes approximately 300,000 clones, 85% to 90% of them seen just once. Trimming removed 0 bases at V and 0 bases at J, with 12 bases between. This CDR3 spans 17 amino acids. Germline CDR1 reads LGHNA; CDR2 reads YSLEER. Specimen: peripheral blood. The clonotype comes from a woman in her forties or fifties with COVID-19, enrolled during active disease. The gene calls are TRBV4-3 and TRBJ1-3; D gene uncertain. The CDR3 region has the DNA TGCGCCAGCAGCCAAGAGCTGCCAGGATTCTCTGGAAACACCATATATTTT. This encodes CASSQELPGFSGNTIYF.